This T cell receptor beta chain was found in a study of T-cell memory formation after mild COVID-19 (dated by TCRdb to the early 2020s). Looking at the study overall: TCR sequence clusters from the two donors were largely donor specific. T-cell clones expanding and contracting after mild COVID-19 in a couple of donors were tracked by longitudinal TCRalpha and TCRbeta repertoire sequencing. Two young, previously healthy adult volunteers made up the cohort, one male and one female. On the study overall, not on this receptor specifically: Only a couple of mild cases were covered by the study, and larger cohorts that include severe cases with pre-infection samples were considered necessary. The second-wave clones that peaked on day 37 were not confirmed to be SARS-CoV-2 specific. Contracting CD4+ clones were located mainly in the CM and EM memory subsets, whereas CD8+ clones were found to be enriched in EMRA. Some responding clones were detected in pre-infection memory, which suggested that pre-existing cross-reactive memory T cells had joined the SARS-CoV-2 response. Balanced CD4/CD8 phenotypes were observed for clones contracting from day 15 to 85, whereas a bias towards CD4+ was observed for a second wave of clones expanding from day 15 to 37.

According to the germline V gene (reference sequence), CDR1 reads SEHNR and CDR2 reads FQNEAQ. The CDR3 starts with the cysteine, ends with the phenylalanine, and has 15 residues. The retained sequence is limited to the CDR3, 45 bases, with the frame set at the first base. V loses 5 bases of germline sequence and J loses 2 bases, and the interval between the two ends is 14 bases. Ficoll-Paque density gradient centrifugation was used to isolate PBMCs. TCRdb names Illumina NovaSeq 6000 as the instrument used. Using 5'RACE with constant-segment primers, TCRalpha and TCRbeta cDNA libraries were constructed, with sample barcodes and unique molecular identifiers added in the process. RNA was extracted from every sample with Trizol reagent. The libraries were amplified in two PCR steps, and the second step added a second sample barcode and Illumina TruSeq adapters. The libraries were sequenced on an Illumina NovaSeq using 2 x 150 bp paired-end reads. In the paper's pipeline: With migec v1.2.7, reads were demultiplexed and then collapsed into UMI-guided consensus sequences. Using mixcr v2.1.11, UMI consensuses were aligned to TRA and TRB V and J templates and then assembled into clonotypes. A clonotype was counted as expanded or contracted only when both edgeR and NoisET called the clonotype significant, with the noise models trained on biological replicates. edgeR calls used a false discovery rate-adjusted p below 0.01 and a log2 fold-change threshold of 1. PCA with hierarchical clustering of max-normalized trajectories of the 1000 most abundant clonotypes was used as exploratory dynamics analysis. Separately sequenced CD4+ and CD8+ repertoires were used to assign a CD4 or CD8 phenotype to each responding clone. The public reads were reprocessed in TCRdb via fastp at Q25 and MiXCR, keeping in-frame beta chains. Every entry covers one CDR3 protein and lists the most common genes and DNA from its rows. TCRdb's processing, not the study's, gives the V and J calls here. This sample gives more than 150,000 distinct CDR3 sequences in total; less than 20% of them show up just once. 3.9% of the sample is held by the ten biggest clonotypes.

This clonotype was counted ten times or more. The antigen it binds to is not known. No per-base quality is available; no much larger clone lies one base away. Sequencing was done on a sample of PBMCs or a T cell subset sorted from them (not recorded which). This sequence uses TRBV7-9 and TRBJ2-3, with a tentative D gene TRBD2 over 7 matching bases. This clonotype originated in a man younger than 35 who had mild COVID-19 (a few samples of this study predate the infection). The sample titles of this study are shuffled in the database, so cell type and time point are left out; the donor was told from shared clones. CDR3 region: CASSLLGGATDTQYF. The DNA reads as follows: TGTGCCAGCAGCCTTTTAGGGGGGGCCACAGATACGCAGTATTTT. The entire variable domain, with the stretches around the CDR3 drawn from the reference TRBV7-9 and TRBJ2-3 proteins, is DTGVSQNPRHKITKRGQNVTFRCDPISEHNRLYWYRQTLGQGPEFLTYFQNEAQLEKSRLLSDRFSAERPKGSFSTLEIQRTEQGDSAMYLCASSLLGGATDTQYFGPGTRLTVL.